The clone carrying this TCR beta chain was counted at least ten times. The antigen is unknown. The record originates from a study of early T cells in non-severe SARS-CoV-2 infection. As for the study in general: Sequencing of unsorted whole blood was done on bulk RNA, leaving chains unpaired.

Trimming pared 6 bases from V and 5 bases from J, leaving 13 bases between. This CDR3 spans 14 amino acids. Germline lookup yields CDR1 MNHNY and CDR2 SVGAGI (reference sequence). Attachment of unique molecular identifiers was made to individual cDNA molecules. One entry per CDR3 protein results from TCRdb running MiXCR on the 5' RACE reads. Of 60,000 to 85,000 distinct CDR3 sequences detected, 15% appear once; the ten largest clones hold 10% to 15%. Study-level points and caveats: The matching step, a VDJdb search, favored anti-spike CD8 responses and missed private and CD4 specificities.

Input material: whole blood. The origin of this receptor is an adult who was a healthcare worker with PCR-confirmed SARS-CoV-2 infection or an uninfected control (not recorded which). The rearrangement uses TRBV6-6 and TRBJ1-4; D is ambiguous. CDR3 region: CASRDGRQNEKLFF. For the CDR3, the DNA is TGTGCCAGCAGGGACGGGAGGCAGAATGAAAAACTGTTTTTT.